The clone carrying this TCR beta chain has only a few counts. TCRdb re-derived calls from the RT-PCR reads in MiXCR, one entry per CDR3 protein. The data hold roughly 880,000 distinct CDR3 sequences, with approximately 18% observed a single time. The sample is drawn from a study of patients and donors after allogeneic stem cell transplantation. There are 15 residues in the CDR3. V was clipped by 6 bases and J by 2 bases; unmatched bases: 7. The sequence was obtained from a human donor who was either an allogeneic HSCT recipient or a stem cell or donor lymphocyte infusion donor (not recorded which). It is not recorded whose cells these are; they may come from a transplant donor. The sequencing input was blood, either unsorted or a sorted T cell fraction (not recorded which). The rearrangement uses TRBV12-3 or TRBV12-4 and TRBJ1-3, with 7 bases identical to TRBD1. The CDR3: CASSRTGVTGNTIYF. CDR3 bases: TGTGCCAGCAGCCGCACAGGGGTTACTGGAAACACCATATATTTT.